A single sample is the source of the 2 T cell receptor beta chains below, sequenced in a study of CD8+ T cells in alopecia areata (dated by TCRdb to 2016 to 2019). The time point label of this sample denotes: less than five weeks on oral tofacitinib. The label giving this sample's treatment or condition can be read as: oral pan-JAK inhibitor, 5-10 mg twice daily. Libraries were built with the immunoSEQ multiplex PCR assay. For TCR sequencing, RNA was extracted from every sample and reverse transcribed into cDNA to serve as template. TCRdb provides this immuneACCESS table in a form limited to in-frame rearrangements. Some clones are lacking; in checked studies, under half of them reflect an unresolved V gene, and why the rest are absent is not known. The sample table shows around 190,000 clones, and 55% to 70% are seen once. Jointly, the top ten make up around 4% of the sample. The sequencing used CD4+ T cells sorted from blood, collected at week 4, from a patient treated with tofacitinib. The receptors were sampled from a human donor with alopecia areata.

The chain employs TRBV7-2 and TRBJ2-1; 11 bases align to TRBD2. The CDR3 runs to 16 residues. Trimming took 2 bases from V and 7 from J; bases not matched to a gene: 7. CDR1 is SGHTA and CDR2 is FQGNSA in the germline V gene. The CDR3 sequence: CASSLLAGGLGNEQFF. Written as DNA, the CDR3 is TGTGCCAGCAGCTTACTAGCGGGGGGCCTCGGGAATGAGCAGTTCTTC. Drawing the rest from reference TRBV7-2 and TRBJ2-1, the complete variable domain is GAGVSQSPSNKVTEKGKDVELRCDPISGHTALYWYRQSLGQGLEFLIYFQGNSAPDKSGLPSDRFSAERTGGSVSTLTIQRTQQEDSAVYLCASSLLAGGLGNEQFFGPGTRLTVL.

The chain links TRBV6-5 to TRBJ1-1; 9 bases map to TRBD1. This CDR3 spans 15 amino acids. Germline V gene lookup returns CDR1 MNHEY and CDR2 SVGAGI. Trimming at V came to 6 bases and at J to 5 bases, leaving 10 bases not matched to a gene. Written as DNA, the CDR3 is TGTGCCAGCAGCTCTCCCGGGACAGGGATTACTGAAGCTTTCTTT. This gives the protein CASSSPGTGITEAFF.